This T cell receptor (beta chain) was sequenced for a study of PD-L1 blockade in urothelial cancer. Documented time point: peripheral blood 6 weeks after treatment start. The data were produced by immunoSEQ multiplex PCR, yet TCRdb's version contains in-frame clones alone and is incomplete. The sample records approximately 93,000 clones, roughly 85% being singletons. The germline gives CDR1 SGHNT, CDR2 YYREEE (reference sequence). The CDR3 extends over 16 amino acids. The V segment lost 4 bases and the J segment 4 bases; nucleotides outside the gene matches: 6. This TCR was recovered from a man between 65 and 85 years old with urothelial cancer. The specimen comprised PBMCs, sampled around atezolizumab (anti-PD-L1) treatment. The chain uses TRBV5-4 and TRBJ2-2; 11 nucleotides line up with TRBD2. The CDR3 DNA reads as TGTGCCAGCAGCCGGGATCTAGCGGGGGGCACCGGGGAGCTGTTTTTT. This translates into CASSRDLAGGTGELFF.